This TCR beta chain was retrieved from a study of cytomegalovirus exposure and HLA in healthy donors. Vbeta (60) and Jbeta (13) primers were used in the PCR. The assay was immunoSEQ multiplex PCR, and TCRdb's table has in-frame clones only and misses some. This sample has 170,000 or so clones, with 75% to 90% found just once. The sequenced sample was PBMCs. The sequence derives from a man aged 25 to 45 in good health and CMV-seropositive.

The CDR3: CASSTGVLQETQYF. For the CDR3, the DNA is TGTGCCAGCAGCACGGGGGTTCTCCAAGAGACCCAGTACTTC. This chain uses TRBV7-9 with TRBJ2-5; perhaps TRBD2 as D (6 bases). The germline V and J ends were trimmed by 5 bases and 1 base, with 11 bases remaining between them. The CDR3 extends over 14 amino acids. Germline V gene data show CDR1 as SEHNR and CDR2 as FQNEAQ (reference sequence).